The entry that follows covers one TCR beta chain sequence. As yet, its antigen is unknown. The CDR3 is 13 amino acids. Trimming removed 1 base at V and 4 bases at J, with 7 bases between. In germline, CDR1 is MGHRA, CDR2 YSYEKL. The source of the sample is a study of post-analysis software for immune sequencing data. As for the study in general: The disease courses covered relapsing-remitting, secondary progressive and progressive-relapsing multiple sclerosis.

Included in the TCR beta cDNA libraries were unique molecular identifiers. TCRdb redid the calling of the PCR reads with MiXCR, one entry per CDR3 protein. The sample contains fewer than 850,000 distinct CDR3 sequences, less than 35% of which appear only once. Findings and caveats of the study: Compared with controls, patients had more of roughly five TRBV segments, including TRBV5-6, TRBV5-1 and TRBV20-1. Strong same-batch co-clustering of samples appeared with F measure clustering.

The sequenced sample consisted of blood. The chain recombines TRBV4-1 with TRBJ1-2; D ambiguous. The TCR sequence derives from a girl aged 5 to 17 with multiple sclerosis. CDR3: CASSQVGGYGYTF. The CDR3 nucleotides read TGCGCCAGCAGCCAAGTCGGTGGCTATGGCTACACCTTC.